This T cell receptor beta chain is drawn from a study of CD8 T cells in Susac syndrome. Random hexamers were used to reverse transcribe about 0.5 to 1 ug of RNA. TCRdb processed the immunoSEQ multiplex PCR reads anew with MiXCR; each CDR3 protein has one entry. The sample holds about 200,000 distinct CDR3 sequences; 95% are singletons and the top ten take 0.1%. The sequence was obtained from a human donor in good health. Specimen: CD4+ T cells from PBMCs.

CDR3 bases: TGTGCCAGCAGTCCCGGGACTAGCGGGGGGGTAGATACGCAGTATTTT. It translates to CASSPGTSGGVDTQYF. The chain joins TRBV12-3 or TRBV12-4 to TRBJ2-3; 16 bases fit TRBD2. After removal of 5 bases from V and 5 bases from J, the junction contained 4 bases not matched to a gene. This CDR3 has 16 amino acids.